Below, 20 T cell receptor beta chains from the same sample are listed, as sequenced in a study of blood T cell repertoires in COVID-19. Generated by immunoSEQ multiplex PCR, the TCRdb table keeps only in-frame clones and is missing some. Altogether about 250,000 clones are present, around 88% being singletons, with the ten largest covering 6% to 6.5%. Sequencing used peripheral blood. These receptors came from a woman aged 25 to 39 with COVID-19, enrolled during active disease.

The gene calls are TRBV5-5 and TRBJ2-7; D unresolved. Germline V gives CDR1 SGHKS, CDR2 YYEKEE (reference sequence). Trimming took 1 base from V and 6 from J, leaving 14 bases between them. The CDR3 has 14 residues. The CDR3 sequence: CASSLRLAPGEQYV. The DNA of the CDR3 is TGTGCCAGCAGCTTGAGGTTAGCTCCGGGCGAGCAGTACGTC.

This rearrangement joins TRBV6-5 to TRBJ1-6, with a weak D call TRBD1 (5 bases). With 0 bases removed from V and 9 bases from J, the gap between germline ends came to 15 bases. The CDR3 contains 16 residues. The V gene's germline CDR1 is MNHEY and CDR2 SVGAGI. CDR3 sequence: CASSYSPHDSVSPLHF. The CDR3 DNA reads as TGTGCCAGCAGTTACTCGCCCCATGACAGCGTTTCACCCCTCCACTTT.

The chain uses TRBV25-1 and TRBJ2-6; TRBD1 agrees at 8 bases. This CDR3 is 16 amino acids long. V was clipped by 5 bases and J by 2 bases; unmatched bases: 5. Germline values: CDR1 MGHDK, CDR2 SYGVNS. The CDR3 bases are TGTGCCAGCAGTCAAGAGACAGGGGCTGGGGCCAACGTCCTGACTTTC. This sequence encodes CASSQETGAGANVLTF.

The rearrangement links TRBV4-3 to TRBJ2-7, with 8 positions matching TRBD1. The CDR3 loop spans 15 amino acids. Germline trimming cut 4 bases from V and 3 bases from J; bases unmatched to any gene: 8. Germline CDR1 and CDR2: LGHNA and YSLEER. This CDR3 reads CASSPDPGQVYEQYF. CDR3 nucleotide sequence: TGCGCCAGCAGCCCGGACCCGGGACAGGTCTACGAGCAGTACTTC.

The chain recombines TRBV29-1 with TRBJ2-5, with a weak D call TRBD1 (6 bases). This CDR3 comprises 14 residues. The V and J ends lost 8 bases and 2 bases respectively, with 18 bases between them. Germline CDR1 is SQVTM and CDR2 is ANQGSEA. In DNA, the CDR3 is TGCAGCTGGGGTGGATTAGGGACACAAGAGACCCAGTACTTC. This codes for CSWGGLGTQETQYF.

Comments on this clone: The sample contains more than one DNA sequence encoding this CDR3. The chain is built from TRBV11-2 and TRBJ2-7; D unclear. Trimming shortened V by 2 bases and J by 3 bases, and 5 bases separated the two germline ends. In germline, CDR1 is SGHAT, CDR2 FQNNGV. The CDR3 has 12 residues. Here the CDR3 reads CASSLHSYEQYF. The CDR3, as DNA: TGTGCCAGCAGCTTACACAGCTACGAGCAGTACTTC.

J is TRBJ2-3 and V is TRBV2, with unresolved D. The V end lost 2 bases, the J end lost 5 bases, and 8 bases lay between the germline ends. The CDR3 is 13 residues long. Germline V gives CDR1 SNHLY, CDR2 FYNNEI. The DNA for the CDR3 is TGTGCCAGCAGTGAATTGTATGTAGATACGCAGTATTTT. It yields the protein CASSELYVDTQYF.

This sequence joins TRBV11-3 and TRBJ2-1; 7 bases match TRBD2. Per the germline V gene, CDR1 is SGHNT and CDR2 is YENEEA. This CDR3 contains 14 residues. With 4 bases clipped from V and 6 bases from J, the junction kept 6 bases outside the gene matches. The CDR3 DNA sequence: TGTGCCAGCAGCTCCTATTCGGGGGGCAATGAGCAGTTCTTC. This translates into CASSSYSGGNEQFF.

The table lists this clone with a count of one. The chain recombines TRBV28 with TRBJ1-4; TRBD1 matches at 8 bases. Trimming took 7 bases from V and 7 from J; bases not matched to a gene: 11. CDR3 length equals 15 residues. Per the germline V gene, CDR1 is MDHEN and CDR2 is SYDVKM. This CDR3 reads CASNAAGGAFEKLFF. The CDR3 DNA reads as TGTGCCAGCAATGCCGCAGGGGGCGCATTTGAAAAACTGTTTTTT.

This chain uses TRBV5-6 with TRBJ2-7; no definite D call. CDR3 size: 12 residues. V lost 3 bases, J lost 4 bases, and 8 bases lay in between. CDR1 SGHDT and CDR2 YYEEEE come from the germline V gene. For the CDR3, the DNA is TGTGCCAGCAGCTATGCACTATACGAGCAGTACTTC. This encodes CASSYALYEQYF.

The CDR3: CASSLVQGSGEKLFF. The CDR3 DNA sequence: TGTGCCAGCAGCTTGGTTCAGGGATCGGGTGAAAAACTGTTTTTT. The chain has TRBV7-9 and TRBJ1-4; a possible D gene is TRBD1 (5 bases). Trimming shortened V by 3 bases and J by 7 bases, and 15 bases separated the two germline ends. Germline loops: CDR1 SEHNR, CDR2 FQNEAQ (reference sequence). The CDR3 consists of 15 residues.

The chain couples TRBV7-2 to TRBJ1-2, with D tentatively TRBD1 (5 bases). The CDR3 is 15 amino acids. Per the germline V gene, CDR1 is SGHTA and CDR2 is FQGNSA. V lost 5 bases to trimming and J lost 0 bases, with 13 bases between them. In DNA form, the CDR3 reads TGTGCCAGCAGCGCCGACAGCAAATCTAACTATGGCTACACCTTC. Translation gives CASSADSKSNYGYTF.

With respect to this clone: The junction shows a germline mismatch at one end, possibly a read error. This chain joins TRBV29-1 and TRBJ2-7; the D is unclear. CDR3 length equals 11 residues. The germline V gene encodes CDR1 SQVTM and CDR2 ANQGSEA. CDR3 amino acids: CSVEDLGKKSF. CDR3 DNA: TGCAGCGTTGAAGATCTAGGTAAAAAAAGCTTC.

The CDR3 spells CASSSPRSASDYGYTF. CDR3 in DNA: TGTGCCAGCAGCTCCCCGCGGAGTGCTTCGGACTATGGCTACACCTTC. The chain joins TRBV7-9 to TRBJ1-2; D gene unclear. In germline, CDR1 is SEHNR, CDR2 FQNEAQ (reference sequence). The V end was cut by 4 bases, the J end by 3 bases, with 18 bases between. The CDR3 loop spans 16 amino acids.

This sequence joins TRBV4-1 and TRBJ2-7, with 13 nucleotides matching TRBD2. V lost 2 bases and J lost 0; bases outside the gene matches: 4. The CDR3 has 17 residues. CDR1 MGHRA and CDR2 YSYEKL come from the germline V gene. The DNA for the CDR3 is TGCGCCAGCAGCCAATCGACTAGCGGGGGGCTCTCCTACGAGCAGTACTTC. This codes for CASSQSTSGGLSYEQYF.

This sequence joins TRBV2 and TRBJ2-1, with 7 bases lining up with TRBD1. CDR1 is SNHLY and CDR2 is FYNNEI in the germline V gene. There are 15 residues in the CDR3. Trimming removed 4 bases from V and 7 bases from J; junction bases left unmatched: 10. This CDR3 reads CASSGLRQGRNEQFF. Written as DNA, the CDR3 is TGTGCCAGCAGTGGGCTAAGACAGGGTCGGAATGAGCAGTTCTTC.

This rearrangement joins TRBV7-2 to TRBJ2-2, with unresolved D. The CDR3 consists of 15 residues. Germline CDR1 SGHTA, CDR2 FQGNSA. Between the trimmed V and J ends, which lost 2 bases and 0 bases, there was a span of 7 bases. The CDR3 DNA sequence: TGTGCCAGCAGCTTAAGAGCTGCGAACACCGGGGAGCTGTTTTTT. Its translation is CASSLRAANTGELFF.

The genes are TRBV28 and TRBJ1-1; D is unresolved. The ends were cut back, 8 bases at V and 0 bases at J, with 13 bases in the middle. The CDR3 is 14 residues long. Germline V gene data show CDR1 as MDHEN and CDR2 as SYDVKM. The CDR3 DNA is TGTGCCAGCGTGGGAGACGCCCTGAACACTGAAGCTTTCTTT. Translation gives CASVGDALNTEAFF.

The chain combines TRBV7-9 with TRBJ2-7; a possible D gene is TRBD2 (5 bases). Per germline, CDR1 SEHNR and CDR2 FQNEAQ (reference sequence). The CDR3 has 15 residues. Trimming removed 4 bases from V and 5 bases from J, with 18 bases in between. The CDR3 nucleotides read TGTGCCAGCAGCTACAGCGGCCTCATCGAGGACGAGCAGTACGTC. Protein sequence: CASSYSGLIEDEQYV.

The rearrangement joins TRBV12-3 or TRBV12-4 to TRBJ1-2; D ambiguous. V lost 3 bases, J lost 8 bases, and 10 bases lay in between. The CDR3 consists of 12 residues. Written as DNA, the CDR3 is TGTGCCAGCAGTTTGGTCCCGGGGGGCTACACCTTC. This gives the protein CASSLVPGGYTF.